The present T cell receptor (beta chain) was sequenced within a study of vaccination effects on CD4 cells after COVID-19. Study summary: There were a couple of convalescent patients who gave samples 16 days and one week before vaccination.

Profiling relied on immunoSEQ multiplex PCR, and the TCRdb table lists in-frame clones only, not all of them. The data show under 25,000 clones, with roughly 72% seen just once and roughly 17% held by the top ten. Study-wide results and limits: Substantial clonal contraction characterized both infection- and vaccine-induced clones late after vaccination.

ViraFEST used viral peptide pools to expand antigen-specific CD4+ T cells before sequencing. Researchers isolated CD4+ T cells once approximately eleven days of culture had elapsed. PCR confirmed that the person was infected with SARS-CoV-2 between March and December 2020. Cultures of under 2.5 million PBMC per well contained 9 to 10 IU/ml IL-2 plus 10 ug/ml peptides. The V gene's germline CDR1 is LGHNA and CDR2 YSLEER. The CDR3 has 14 amino acids. V shed 4 bases and J shed 8 bases, with 15 bases lying between them. Notes on this clone: The antigen remains undetermined.

The sample consisted of CD4+ T cells from PBMCs cultured with SARS-CoV-2 spike peptides, taken before COVID-19 vaccination. This receptor was identified in a human donor who had a prior SARS-CoV-2 infection. The genes are TRBV4-3 and TRBJ2-1, with D unclear. CDR3 in DNA: TGCGCCAGCAGCCCTCGGAGATTGAGCGATGAGCAGTTCTTC. Translated, it gives CASSPRRLSDEQFF.